These T cell receptor beta chains were read from a single sample in a study of molecular identifiers for immune sequencing clone quantification. TCRdb re-analysed the PCR reads in MiXCR, keeping a single row per CDR3 protein. The table lists around 470,000 distinct CDR3 sequences, roughly 26% of them singletons, with just over 0.75% in the top ten. Sample: naive CD8+ T cells from blood, with Jurkat cell RNA spiked in. The source is a human donor in good health. Some libraries in this study had Jurkat cell RNA spiked in. Both conserved end residues are part of each CDR3. D genes are given only for firm matches. Size values are once, few and many counts, or a class for expanded clones, and some rows have none.

d_call j_call v_call clone_size cdr3_aa cdr3_nt
. TRBJ2-1 TRBV4-1 once CASSHLGIAVYNEQFF TGCGCCAGCAGCCATCTAGGGATAGCCGTTTACAATGAGCAGTTCTTC
TRBD2 TRBJ2-7 TRBV7-2 . CASSLLAGSEQYF TGTGCCAGCAGCTTACTAGCGGGATCCGAGCAGTACTTC
. TRBJ2-5 TRBV5-4 . CASTKDLQETQYF TGTGCCAGCACCAAAGACTTACAAGAGACCCAGTACTTC
. TRBJ2-2 TRBV24-1 many CATSDSSWDGENTGELFF TGTGCCACCAGTGATTCTAGTTGGGACGGAGAGAACACCGGGGAGCTGTTTTTT
TRBD1 TRBJ2-2 TRBV5-1 . CASSWRQGANTGELFF TGCGCCAGCAGCTGGCGACAGGGGGCGAACACCGGGGAGCTGTTTTTT
. TRBJ2-3 TRBV12-3/TRBV12-4 few CASRGGPGGQGTRTHTDTQYF TGTGCCAGCAGGGGGGGGCCAGGAGGGCAGGGCACACGTACACACACAGATACGCAGTATTTT
. TRBJ1-2 TRBV19 . CASSNPGRLHGYTF TGTGCCAGTAGTAACCCCGGGAGACTGCATGGCTACACCTTC
TRBD2 TRBJ2-1 TRBV12-3/TRBV12-4 few CASSSLGLAGSNEQFF TGTGCCAGCAGTTCCCTGGGACTAGCGGGGTCCAATGAGCAGTTCTTC
. TRBJ2-7 TRBV27 . CASSFTGSPYEQYF TGTGCCAGCAGTTTTACAGGGAGTCCCTACGAGCAGTACTTC
. TRBJ2-2 TRBV9 few CASSVASPTPNTGELFF TGTGCCAGCAGCGTAGCTTCACCCACCCCTAACACCGGGGAGCTGTTTTTT
TRBD2 TRBJ2-3 TRBV20-1 . CSARDSGRVIPTDTQYF TGCAGTGCTAGAGATTCCGGGAGGGTGATCCCCACAGATACGCAGTATTTT
. TRBJ2-3 TRBV11-2 few CASSLIMGRSDTQYF TGTGCCAGCAGCTTAATTATGGGCCGCTCTGATACGCAGTATTTT
. TRBJ2-3 TRBV21-1 . CARSNPRGGPPRGRECTSTDTQYF TGTGCCCGCAGCAACCCCCGGGGCGGCCCCCCGCGGGGGCGGGAGTGTACTAGCACAGATACGCAGTATTTT
. TRBJ2-2 TRBV24-1 . CATSDLLEAGELFF TGTGCCACCAGTGATTTGCTTGAGGCAGGCGAGCTGTTTTTT
. TRBJ1-1 TRBV4-1 many CASSQLPGGGTEAFF TGCGCCAGCAGCCAGCTCCCGGGAGGCGGAACTGAAGCTTTCTTT
. TRBJ2-5 TRBV28 few CASTTPGSGETQYF TGTGCCAGCACCACCCCCGGGAGTGGGGAGACCCAGTACTTC
TRBD1 TRBJ1-1 TRBV10-3 few CAISQLGQGLNTEAFF TGTGCCATCAGTCAACTAGGACAGGGGTTGAACACTGAAGCTTTCTTT
. TRBJ1-3 TRBV7-9 few CASSTIGQLGNTIYF TGTGCCAGCAGCACCATTGGACAGTTAGGAAACACCATATATTTT
. TRBJ1-5 TRBV30 . CAWSPQGRYSNQPQHF TGTGCCTGGAGCCCTCAGGGACGCTATAGCAATCAGCCCCAGCATTTT
. TRBJ1-1 TRBV5-6 . CASSFAAGETEAFF TGTGCCAGCAGCTTTGCTGCAGGGGAAACTGAAGCTTTCTTT
. TRBJ2-7 TRBV4-1 once CASSQGLSSYEQHF TGCGCCAGCAGCCAGGGTCTTAGCTCCTACGAGCAGCACTTC
TRBD2 TRBJ2-2 TRBV6-1 many CASSERGVLLLAGGAGELFF TGTGCCAGCAGTGAACGGGGGGTTCTCCTCCTAGCGGGAGGGGCCGGGGAGCTGTTTTTT
. TRBJ1-4 TRBV25-1 . CASSEGAGQWINEKLFF TGTGCCAGCAGTGAAGGTGCAGGACAGTGGATTAATGAAAAACTGTTTTTT
. TRBJ2-3 TRBV6-5 . CASSWRSTDTQYF TGTGCCAGCAGCTGGCGGTCCACAGATACGCAGTATTTT
. TRBJ1-1 TRBV6-5 few CASSYAVGGTEAFF TGTGCCAGCAGTTACGCTGTAGGGGGGACTGAAGCTTTCTTT
. TRBJ1-2 TRBV7-9 many CASASTRDGLPANYGYTF TGTGCCAGCGCATCGACGCGGGACGGCCTTCCCGCTAACTATGGCTACACCTTC
. TRBJ2-1 TRBV24-1 many CATSVGPTHNEQFF TGTGCCACCAGTGTGGGACCCACCCACAATGAGCAGTTCTTC
TRBD2 TRBJ2-3 TRBV4-1 few CASSPLGGLAAHTQYF TGCGCCAGCAGCCCCCTTGGGGGACTAGCTGCGCATACGCAGTATTTT
. TRBJ2-7 TRBV28 few CASSSEGAPYEQYF TGTGCCAGCAGTTCGGAGGGGGCCCCCTACGAGCAGTACTTC
. TRBJ2-7 TRBV11-2 few CASSLRVSLSPLPYEQYF TGTGCCAGCAGCTTAAGGGTCAGCCTTAGCCCCCTCCCCTACGAGCAGTACTTC
. TRBJ2-5 TRBV5-5 many CASSLGHNQETQYF TGTGCCAGCAGCCTGGGACACAACCAAGAGACCCAGTACTTC
TRBD1 TRBJ2-3 TRBV6-5 . CASNFRGRGTATQYF TGTGCCAGCAACTTCAGGGGGCGAGGGACAGCTACGCAGTATTTT
. TRBJ2-3 TRBV18 many CASSPPPPTDTQYF TGTGCCAGCTCACCGCCTCCACCCACAGATACGCAGTATTTT
. TRBJ2-7 TRBV19 . CASRPSHGSYEQYF TGTGCCAGTAGACCCTCCCACGGCTCCTACGAGCAGTACTTC
TRBD1 TRBJ2-7 TRBV27 . CASSFRDSYGQYF TGTGCCAGCAGTTTCCGGGACAGCTACGGGCAGTACTTC
. TRBJ2-7 TRBV27 few CASRTGWGEQYF TGTGCCAGCAGGACTGGGTGGGGCGAGCAGTACTTC
. TRBJ1-1 TRBV19 few CASSILAFGTNTEAFF TGTGCCAGTAGTATATTGGCGTTTGGGACCAACACTGAAGCTTTCTTT